The rows below give T cell receptor beta chains drawn from one sample of a study of cytomegalovirus exposure and HLA in healthy donors. Clones were read by immunoSEQ multiplex PCR, and TCRdb kept only the in-frame ones, dropping some. The sample contains over 120,000 clones, almost 85% of which appear only once. Sequencing was performed on PBMCs. These receptors all stem from a man aged 25-45 years in good health and CMV-seropositive. Both conserved end residues are part of each CDR3. The order of the fields is J gene, clone size, D gene, V gene, CDR3 protein, CDR3 DNA. The D gene is left open where the match is weak. Only some rows state a clone size, as once, few, many or a class for expanded clones.

TRBJ1-2 NA NA TRBV25-1 CASSPPGQPGGYGYTF TGTGCCAGCAGTCCTCCCGGACAGCCGGGCGGCTATGGCTACACCTTC
TRBJ2-3 NA NA TRBV9 CASSVGGEDTQYF TGTGCCAGCAGCGTAGGGGGCGAAGATACGCAGTATTTT
TRBJ2-6 NA TRBD2 TRBV15 CATSPPGGSGANVLTF TGTGCCACAAGCCCTCCGGGGGGCTCTGGGGCCAACGTCCTGACTTTC
TRBJ2-7 NA TRBD1 TRBV5-4 CASSHGDRRKDEQYF TGTGCCAGCAGCCACGGGGACAGGAGAAAGGACGAGCAGTACTTC
TRBJ1-5 NA TRBD1 TRBV9 CASSVVGTGEYQPQHF TGTGCCAGCAGCGTAGTGGGAACAGGGGAGTATCAGCCCCAGCATTTT
TRBJ2-1 NA TRBD1 TRBV5-1 CASSLTGTVNYNEQFF TGCGCCAGCAGCCTTACCGGGACAGTGAATTACAATGAGCAGTTCTTC
TRBJ2-5 few NA TRBV2 CASSLDTGTETQYF TGTGCCAGCAGTCTTGATACAGGGACAGAGACCCAGTACTTC
TRBJ1-2 NA NA TRBV28 CASSLLQVYGYTF TGTGCCAGCAGTTTGTTACAGGTCTATGGCTACACCTTC
TRBJ2-1 NA TRBD2 TRBV28 CASSFGGLAGANNEQFF TGTGCCAGCAGTTTCGGGGGACTAGCGGGAGCGAACAATGAGCAGTTCTTC
TRBJ2-1 NA NA TRBV28 CAGQRGYEQFF TGTGCCGGCCAACGAGGCTATGAGCAGTTCTTC
TRBJ2-7 NA NA TRBV21-1 CASSKGRITPKFSYEQYF TGTGCCAGCAGCAAAGGGCGGATTACCCCCAAATTTTCCTACGAGCAGTACTTC
TRBJ2-7 NA NA TRBV18 CASSPEHPWGEQYF TGTGCCAGCTCACCTGAGCACCCGTGGGGCGAGCAGTACTTC
TRBJ1-6 NA TRBD1 TRBV30 CAWMGQGISPLHF TGTGCCTGGATGGGACAGGGAATTTCACCCCTCCACTTT
TRBJ2-1 NA TRBD2 TRBV7-8 CASSLVLTGGWDEQFF TGTGCCAGCAGCTTAGTGCTTACGGGAGGTTGGGATGAGCAGTTCTTC
TRBJ1-1 few TRBD1 TRBV5-4 CASSWDRENTEAFF TGTGCCAGCAGCTGGGACAGGGAGAACACTGAAGCTTTCTTT
TRBJ2-7 few NA TRBV4-1 CASSPKGGYEQYF TGCGCCAGCAGCCCCAAAGGCGGCTACGAGCAGTACTTC
TRBJ2-7 NA NA TRBV28 CASKQSSYEQYF TGTGCCAGCAAGCAAAGCTCCTACGAGCAGTACTTC
TRBJ1-4 NA TRBD1 TRBV11-3 CASSPGGLGTAEKLFF TGTGCCAGCAGCCCGGGCGGGCTAGGGACAGCGGAAAAACTGTTTTTT
TRBJ1-2 NA NA TRBV6-5 CASSSGQASYTF TGTGCCAGCAGTTCGGGACAAGCGAGCTACACCTTC
TRBJ1-3 NA NA TRBV7-9 CASSLPGGAGGNTIYF TGTGCCAGCAGCCTCCCGGGAGGGGCGGGCGGAAACACCATATATTTT
TRBJ1-2 NA NA TRBV28 CASSPQRGVRYGYAF TGTGCCAGCAGTCCCCAACGGGGGGTTCGATATGGCTACGCCTTC
TRBJ2-7 NA NA TRBV5-4 CASSLGGPDYEQYF TGTGCCAGCAGCTTAGGGGGTCCTGACTACGAGCAGTACTTC
TRBJ2-7 NA TRBD1 TRBV29-1 CSVFGGDRELGEQYF TGCAGCGTTTTTGGGGGGGACAGGGAGTTGGGGGAGCAGTACTTC
TRBJ2-1 NA TRBD2 TRBV18 CASSPPLAGPYNEQFF TGTGCCAGCTCACCACCCCTAGCGGGACCCTACAATGAGCAGTTCTTC
TRBJ2-4 few NA TRBV6-1 CASSEVSTAKNIQYF TGTGCCAGCAGTGAAGTCTCTACAGCCAAAAACATTCAGTACTTC
TRBJ2-5 NA NA TRBV7-2 CASSPQGGSQETQYF TGTGCCAGCAGCCCCCAGGGGGGAAGTCAAGAGACCCAGTACTTC